Shown below are 21 T cell receptor beta chains from a single sample sequenced in a study of blood T cells in healthy people across ages. Next came a second PCR, run for about 7 to 12 cycles, which used a sample-barcoded 5' primer along with a J-beta primer mix. Via MiXCR, TCRdb re-called the 5' RACE reads, giving one row per CDR3 protein. Of fewer than 1,000,000 distinct CDR3 sequences listed, about 47% are singletons. Sequencing used blood. These receptors were obtained from an elderly man in good health.

This clonotype was found many times. The rearrangement links TRBV5-1 to TRBJ2-1; D is possibly TRBD2 (6 bases). Trimming stripped 3 bases from V and 6 bases from J, with 13 bases between. The CDR3 totals 14 residues. Germline V gives CDR1 SGHRS, CDR2 YFSETQ. Written as DNA, the CDR3 is TGCGCCAGCAGCTCCGGGACTGTTGGCAATGAGCAGTTCTTC. Amino acids: CASSSGTVGNEQFF.

The CDR3 region is CATSDGWTGGKGDTQYF. The DNA for the CDR3 is TGTGCCACCAGTGATGGCTGGACAGGGGGGAAAGGAGATACGCAGTATTTT. The chain combines TRBV24-1 with TRBJ2-3; 10 bases are a match to TRBD1. Germline CDR1 is KGHDR and CDR2 is SFDVKD. The CDR3 consists of 17 residues. V trimming: 3 bases; J trimming: 5 bases; junction bases outside the gene matches: 10.

This clonotype was seen a handful of times. This chain connects TRBV5-1 to TRBJ2-1; the D is unclear. The end of the DNA aligns better with TRBJ2-7, so the J call may be wrong. Germline CDR1 reads SGHRS; CDR2 reads YFSETQ. The CDR3 contains 17 residues. The CDR3 protein is CASSLEVGGPTYNEQYF. CDR3 sequence (DNA): TGCGCCAGCAGCTTGGAGGTAGGCGGACCCACCTACAATGAGCAGTACTTC.

This clonotype turned up a few times. The CDR3 protein is CASSLRGASGRFEQYF. The CDR3 DNA reads as TGTGCCAGCAGTCTCCGGGGAGCTAGCGGGAGATTTGAGCAGTACTTC. V and J are TRBV12-3 or TRBV12-4 and TRBJ2-7; 10 positions match TRBD2. J gave up 7 bases and V 5 bases, and 14 bases lay outside the gene matches. This CDR3 has 16 amino acids.

Only a few counts were recorded for this clonotype. The J gene is TRBJ1-6, the V gene TRBV7-9; TRBD1 matches 7 bases. The CDR3 runs to 12 residues. J was trimmed by 14 bases and V by 2 bases; bases with no gene match: 3. The germline CDR1 and CDR2 sequences are SEHNR and FQNEAQ (reference sequence). The CDR3 spells CASSLRQGTLHF. The CDR3 DNA reads TGTGCCAGCAGCTTAAGACAGGGCACCCTCCACTTT.

The chain recombines TRBV19 with TRBJ2-5; D tentatively fits TRBD1 or TRBD2 (5 bases each). The end of the DNA fits TRBJ2-1 better, so the J call may be wrong. The CDR3 spans 16 residues. CDR1 is LNHDA, CDR2 SQIVND, per germline (reference sequence). Written as DNA, the CDR3 is TGTGCCAGTAGTATCAGGCGGGTAGGGGTACGAGAGACCCAGTTCTTC. Protein product: CASSIRRVGVRETQFF.

This chain connects TRBV12-3 or TRBV12-4 to TRBJ2-7; 9 nucleotides line up with TRBD2. The CDR3 loop spans 17 amino acids. With 0 bases clipped from V and 2 bases from J, the junction kept 8 bases outside the gene matches. CDR3 region: CASSLAGAGGLPYEQYF. CDR3 DNA: TGTGCCAGCAGTTTAGCGGGAGCGGGAGGACTACCCTACGAGCAGTACTTC.

This clonotype was counted a single time. The chain employs TRBV7-2 and TRBJ2-4; 8 nucleotides line up with TRBD1. CDR1 SGHTA and CDR2 FQGNSA come from the germline V gene. This CDR3 contains 14 residues. V was pared by 5 bases and J by 8 bases, with 8 bases of the junction left unmatched. CDR3 residues: CASSRGQGWDIQYF. CDR3 coding DNA: TGTGCCAGCAGCCGCGGACAGGGCTGGGACATTCAGTACTTC.

The CDR3 reads CASSFNPVLYEQYF. In DNA, the CDR3 is TGTGCCAGCAGTTTCAACCCGGTCTTGTACGAGCAGTACTTC. V gene TRBV28 combines with J gene TRBJ2-7, with D unclear. V was clipped by 3 bases and J by 4 bases, with 13 bases between them. Germline CDR1 MDHEN, CDR2 SYDVKM. This CDR3 region has 14 residues.

This clonotype turned up a few times. As DNA, the CDR3 is TGTGCCAGCAGCCTAGCGGGGGAATTCTCTGGGGCCAACGTCCTGACTTTC. The encoded protein is CASSLAGEFSGANVLTF. This chain uses TRBV3-1 with TRBJ2-6; 9 bases are shared with TRBD2. V shed 4 bases and J 0 bases; nucleotides not matched to a gene: 4. In germline, CDR1 is LGHDT, CDR2 YNNKEL (reference sequence). The CDR3 extends over 17 amino acids.

This clonotype has a count of ten or more. The V call is TRBV6-2 or TRBV6-3, the J call TRBJ2-3, with 12 bases lining up with TRBD2. CDR3 length equals 15 residues. Unmatched junction bases numbered 1, after V lost 2 bases and J lost 4 bases. CDR1 is MNHEY, CDR2 SVGEGT, per germline. Here the CDR3 DNA reads TGTGCCAGCAGTTACCCTAGCGGGAGGGCAGATACGCAGTATTTT. Translated, it gives CASSYPSGRADTQYF.

V and J are TRBV7-2 and TRBJ2-1, with TRBD2 as a possible D gene (6 bases). CDR1 and CDR2 (germline): SGHTA, FQGNSA. The CDR3 has 15 residues. With 6 bases removed from V and 10 bases from J, the gap between germline ends came to 22 bases. The chain's CDR3 is CTSSASVGGSGEQFF. For the CDR3, the DNA is TGTACCAGCAGTGCCTCTGTGGGAGGCTCGGGCGAGCAGTTCTTC.

This clonotype was detected a few times. The chain carries TRBV7-9 and TRBJ2-5, with TRBD2 identical over 10 bases. The CDR3 loop spans 15 amino acids. Germline assignment: CDR1 SEHNR and CDR2 FQNEAQ (reference sequence). V lost 7 bases to trimming and J lost 4 bases; unmatched junction nucleotides: 9. CDR3 nucleotides: TGTGCCAGCACCGCCTTAGCGGGAGGATCAGAGACCCAGTACTTC. This codes for CASTALAGGSETQYF.

This clonotype has a handful of counts. CDR3 DNA sequence: TGCGCCAGCAGCTTGAGTCCGGATGCAAGGGATACGCAGTATTTT. It translates to CASSLSPDARDTQYF. The chain has TRBV5-1 and TRBJ2-3, with D hard to call. Per the germline V gene, CDR1 is SGHRS and CDR2 is YFSETQ. The CDR3 runs 15 residues. V was trimmed by 1 base and J by 6 bases, leaving 15 bases between them.

This clonotype was seen a few times. V is TRBV28 and J is TRBJ2-3; 10 bases align to TRBD1. V lost 8 bases, J lost 6 bases, and 5 bases stayed unmatched. Per the germline V gene, CDR1 is MDHEN and CDR2 is SYDVKM. There are 13 residues in the CDR3. The CDR3 region is CASVTGGRDTQYF. CDR3 bases: TGTGCCAGCGTGACAGGGGGCAGGGATACGCAGTATTTT.

The gene calls are TRBV16 and TRBJ2-5; tentatively, D is TRBD1 (6 bases). The CDR3 runs to 13 residues. Germline-derived CDR1 and CDR2 are KGHSY and FQNENV. V was clipped by 2 bases and J by 4 bases, with 8 bases between them. The CDR3 sequence is CASSQSRGETQYF. The CDR3, as DNA: TGTGCCAGCAGCCAAAGCAGGGGAGAGACCCAGTACTTC.

The rearrangement links TRBV6-9 to TRBJ2-4, with D possibly matching TRBD1 (6 bases). The J call may be incorrect, as the DNA end agrees better with TRBJ2-7. Germline assignment: CDR1 MNHGY and CDR2 SVAAGI. CDR3 length: 17 amino acids. Written as DNA, the CDR3 is TGTGCCAGCAGTTATTCGGTAAAACCGGGACACTGCTACGAGCAGTACTTC. Translating gives CASSYSVKPGHCYEQYF.

This clonotype was seen a few times. The rearrangement joins TRBV7-2 to TRBJ2-5, with TRBD2 identical over 7 bases. CDR3 length: 14 residues. The V segment lost 3 bases and the J segment 5 bases; nucleotides outside the gene matches: 6. Germline assignment: CDR1 SGHTA and CDR2 FQGNSA. The CDR3 nucleotides are TGTGCCAGCAGCTTGGGACTACGGCTCGAGACCCAGTACTTC. As protein: CASSLGLRLETQYF.

This clonotype occurred once. The chain combines TRBV7-6 with TRBJ2-1; D gene uncertain. Trimming took 5 bases from V and 3 from J, leaving 14 bases between them. Looked up from germline, CDR1 is SGHVS and CDR2 is FNYEAQ. This CDR3 is built from 15 residues. Here the CDR3 DNA reads TGTGCCAGCAGCCGGGCCTACGGGCGCTACAATGAGCAGTTCTTC. It yields the protein CASSRAYGRYNEQFF.

The chain links TRBV10-3 to TRBJ2-7; D gene unclear. CDR1 ENHRY and CDR2 SYGVKD come from the germline V gene. Between the trimmed V and J ends, which lost 10 bases and 0 bases, there was a span of 13 bases. The CDR3 is 13 amino acids. CDR3 DNA: TGTGCCACCCTCCGAGAGGACTCCTACGAGCAGTACTTC. The encoded protein is CATLREDSYEQYF.

The sample holds a few counts of this clonotype. This chain joins TRBV11-2 and TRBJ2-1; D is possibly TRBD2 (5 bases). Trimming left V 1 base short and J 9 bases short, with 13 bases between. This CDR3 has 14 residues. In germline, CDR1 is SGHAT, CDR2 FQNNGV. The CDR3 loop reads CASSLGGLGLEQFF. Here the CDR3 DNA reads TGTGCCAGCAGCTTAGGAGGGCTAGGTCTTGAGCAGTTCTTC. The variable domain in full, completed from reference TRBV11-2 and TRBJ2-1, reads EAGVAQSPRYKIIEKRQSVAFWCNPISGHATLYWYQQILGQGPKLLIQFQNNGVVDDSQLPKDRFSAERLKGVDSTLKIQPAKLEDSAVYLCASSLGGLGLEQFFGPGTRLTVL.